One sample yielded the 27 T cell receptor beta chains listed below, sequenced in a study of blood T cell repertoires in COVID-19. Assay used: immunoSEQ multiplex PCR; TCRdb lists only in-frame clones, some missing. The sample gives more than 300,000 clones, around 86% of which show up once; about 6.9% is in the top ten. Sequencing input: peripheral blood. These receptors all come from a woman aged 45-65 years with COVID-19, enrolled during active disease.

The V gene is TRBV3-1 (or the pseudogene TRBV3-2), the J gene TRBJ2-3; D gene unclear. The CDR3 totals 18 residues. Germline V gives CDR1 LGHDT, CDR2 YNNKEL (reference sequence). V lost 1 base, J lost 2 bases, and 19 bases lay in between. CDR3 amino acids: CASSQVLHDIWNTDTQYF. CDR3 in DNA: TGTGCCAGCAGCCAAGTCCTGCATGACATCTGGAACACAGATACGCAGTATTTT.

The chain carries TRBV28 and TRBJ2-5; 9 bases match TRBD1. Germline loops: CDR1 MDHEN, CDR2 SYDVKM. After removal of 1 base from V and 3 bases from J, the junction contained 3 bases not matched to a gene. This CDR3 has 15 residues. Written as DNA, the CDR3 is TGTGCCAGCAGTTTATACGGGACAGGGAAAGAGACCCAGTACTTC. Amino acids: CASSLYGTGKETQYF.

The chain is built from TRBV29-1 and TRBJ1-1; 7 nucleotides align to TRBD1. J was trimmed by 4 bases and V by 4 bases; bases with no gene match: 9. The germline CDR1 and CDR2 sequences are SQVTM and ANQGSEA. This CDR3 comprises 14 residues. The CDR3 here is CSVVGAGGRTEAFF. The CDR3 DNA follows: TGCAGCGTTGTAGGAGCAGGGGGACGCACTGAAGCTTTCTTT.

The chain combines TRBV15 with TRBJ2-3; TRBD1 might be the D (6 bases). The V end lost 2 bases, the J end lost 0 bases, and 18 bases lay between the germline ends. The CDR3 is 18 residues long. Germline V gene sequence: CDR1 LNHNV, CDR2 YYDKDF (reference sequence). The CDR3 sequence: CATSRSGPDRRSTDTQYF. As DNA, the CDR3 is TGTGCCACCAGCAGATCTGGGCCCGACAGGCGAAGCACAGATACGCAGTATTTT.

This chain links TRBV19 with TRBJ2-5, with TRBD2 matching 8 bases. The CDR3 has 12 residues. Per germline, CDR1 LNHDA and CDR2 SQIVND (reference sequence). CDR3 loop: CSSGLGQETQYF. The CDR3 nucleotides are TGTTCGTCGGGACTAGGGCAAGAGACCCAGTACTTC. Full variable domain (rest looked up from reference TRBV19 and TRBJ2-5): DGGITQSPKYLFRKEGQNVTLSCEQNLNHDAMYWYRQDPGQGLRLIYYSQIVNDFQKGDIAEGYSVSREKKESFPLTVTSAQKNPTAFYLCSSGLGQETQYFGPGTRLLVL.

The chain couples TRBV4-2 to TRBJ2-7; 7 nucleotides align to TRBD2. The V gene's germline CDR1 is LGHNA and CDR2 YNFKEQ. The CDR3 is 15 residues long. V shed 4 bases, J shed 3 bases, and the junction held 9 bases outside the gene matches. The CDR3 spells CASSPAGPALYEQYF. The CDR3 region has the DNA TGTGCCAGCAGCCCAGCGGGGCCCGCCCTCTACGAGCAGTACTTC.

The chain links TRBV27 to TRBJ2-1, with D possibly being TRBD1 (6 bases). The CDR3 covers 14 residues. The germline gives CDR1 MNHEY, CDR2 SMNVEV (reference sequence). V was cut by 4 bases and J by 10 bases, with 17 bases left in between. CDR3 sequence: CASSWSGDMVEQFF. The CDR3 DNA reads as TGTGCCAGCAGTTGGTCAGGGGACATGGTGGAGCAGTTCTTC.

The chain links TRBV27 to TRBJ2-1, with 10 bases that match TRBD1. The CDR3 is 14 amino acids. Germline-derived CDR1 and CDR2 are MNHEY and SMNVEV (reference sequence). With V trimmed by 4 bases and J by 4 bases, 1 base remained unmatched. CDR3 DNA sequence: TGTGCCAGCAGTTGGACAGGGGGTTACAATGAGCAGTTCTTC. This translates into CASSWTGGYNEQFF.

The CDR3 DNA sequence: TGTGCCAGCAGGTTGACAGGGCCCACTGAAGCTTTCTTT. Its translation: CASRLTGPTEAFF. This chain links TRBV12-3 or TRBV12-4 with TRBJ1-1, with TRBD1 matching over 7 bases. The CDR3 runs to 13 residues. V shed 6 bases and J 4 bases; nucleotides not matched to a gene: 5.

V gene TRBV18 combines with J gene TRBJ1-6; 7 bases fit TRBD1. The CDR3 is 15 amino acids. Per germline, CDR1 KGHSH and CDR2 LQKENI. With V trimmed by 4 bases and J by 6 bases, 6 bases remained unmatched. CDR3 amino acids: CASSQAGTANSPLHF. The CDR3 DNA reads TGTGCCAGCTCACAAGCCGGGACAGCTAATTCACCCCTCCACTTT. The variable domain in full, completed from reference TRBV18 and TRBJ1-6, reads NAGVMQNPRHLVRRRGQEARLRCSPMKGHSHVYWYRQLPEEGLKFMVYLQKENIIDESGMPKERFSAEFPKEGPSILRIQQVVRGDSAAYFCASSQAGTANSPLHFGNGTRLTVT.

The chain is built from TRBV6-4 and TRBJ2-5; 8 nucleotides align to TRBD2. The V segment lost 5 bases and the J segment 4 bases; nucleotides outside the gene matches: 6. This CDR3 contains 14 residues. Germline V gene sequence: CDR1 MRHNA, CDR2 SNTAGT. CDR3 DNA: TGTGCCAGCAGTAGCGGGAGTGTAGGAGAGACCCAGTACTTC. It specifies CASSSGSVGETQYF.

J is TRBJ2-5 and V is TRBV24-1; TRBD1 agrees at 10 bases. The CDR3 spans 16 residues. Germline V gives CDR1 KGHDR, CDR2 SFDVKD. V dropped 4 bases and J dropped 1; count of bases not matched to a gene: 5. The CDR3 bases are TGTGCCACCAGTGAATTGGGACAGGGGACCCAAGAGACCCAGTACTTC. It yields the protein CATSELGQGTQETQYF.

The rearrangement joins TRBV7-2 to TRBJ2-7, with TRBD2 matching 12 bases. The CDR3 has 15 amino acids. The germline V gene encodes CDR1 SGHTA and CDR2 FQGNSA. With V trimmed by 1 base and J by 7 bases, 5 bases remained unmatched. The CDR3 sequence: CASSLVLLAGGEQYF. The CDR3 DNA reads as TGTGCCAGCAGCTTAGTGTTGCTAGCGGGGGGGGAGCAGTACTTC.

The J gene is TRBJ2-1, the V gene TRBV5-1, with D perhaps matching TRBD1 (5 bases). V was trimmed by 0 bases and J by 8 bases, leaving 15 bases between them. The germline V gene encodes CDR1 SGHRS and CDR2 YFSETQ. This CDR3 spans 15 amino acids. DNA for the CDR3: TGCGCCAGCAGCTTGGTAGGGGCCTCGAACCATGAGCAGTTCTTC. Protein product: CASSLVGASNHEQFF.

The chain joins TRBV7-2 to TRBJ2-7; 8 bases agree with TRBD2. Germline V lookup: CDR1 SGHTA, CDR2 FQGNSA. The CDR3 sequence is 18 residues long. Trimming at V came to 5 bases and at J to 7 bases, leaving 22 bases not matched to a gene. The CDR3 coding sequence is TGTGCCAGCAGCACCAGGGGCGGTTGGGGGACTAGGGGCCCAGAGCAGTACTTC. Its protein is CASSTRGGWGTRGPEQYF.

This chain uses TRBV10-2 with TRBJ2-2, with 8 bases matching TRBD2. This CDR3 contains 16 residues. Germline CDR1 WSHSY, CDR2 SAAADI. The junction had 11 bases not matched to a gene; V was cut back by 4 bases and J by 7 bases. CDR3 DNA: TGCGCCAGCAGTGCCCACCCGGGACTAGGGATCGGGGAGCTGTTTTTT. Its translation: CASSAHPGLGIGELFF.

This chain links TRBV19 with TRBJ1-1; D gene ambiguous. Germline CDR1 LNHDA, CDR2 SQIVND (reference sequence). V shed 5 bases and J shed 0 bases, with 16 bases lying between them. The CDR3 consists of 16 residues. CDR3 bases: TGTGCCAGTAGTGCTGTGTATGGAGCCATGAACACTGAAGCTTTCTTT. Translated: CASSAVYGAMNTEAFF. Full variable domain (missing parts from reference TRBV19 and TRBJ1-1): DGGITQSPKYLFRKEGQNVTLSCEQNLNHDAMYWYRQDPGQGLRLIYYSQIVNDFQKGDIAEGYSVSREKKESFPLTVTSAQKNPTAFYLCASSAVYGAMNTEAFFGQGTRLTVV.

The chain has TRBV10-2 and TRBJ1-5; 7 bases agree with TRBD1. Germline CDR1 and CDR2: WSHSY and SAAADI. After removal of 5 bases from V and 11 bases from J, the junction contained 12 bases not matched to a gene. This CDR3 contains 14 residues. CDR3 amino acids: CASSSLQGIGAQHF. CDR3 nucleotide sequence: TGCGCCAGCAGTTCGTTACAGGGGATCGGGGCCCAGCATTTT.

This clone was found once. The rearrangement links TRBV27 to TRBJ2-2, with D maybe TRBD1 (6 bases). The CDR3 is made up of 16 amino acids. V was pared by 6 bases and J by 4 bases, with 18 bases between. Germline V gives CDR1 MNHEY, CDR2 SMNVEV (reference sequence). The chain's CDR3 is CASRSGATSPTGELFF. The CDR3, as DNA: TGTGCCAGCAGGTCAGGGGCGACCTCCCCCACCGGGGAGCTGTTTTTT.

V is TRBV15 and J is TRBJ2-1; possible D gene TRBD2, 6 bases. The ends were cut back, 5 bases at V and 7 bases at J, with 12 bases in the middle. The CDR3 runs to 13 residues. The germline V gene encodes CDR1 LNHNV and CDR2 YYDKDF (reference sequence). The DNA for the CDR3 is TGTGCCACCAGCCGAGCCCGGGGGAATGAGCAGTTCTTC. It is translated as CATSRARGNEQFF.

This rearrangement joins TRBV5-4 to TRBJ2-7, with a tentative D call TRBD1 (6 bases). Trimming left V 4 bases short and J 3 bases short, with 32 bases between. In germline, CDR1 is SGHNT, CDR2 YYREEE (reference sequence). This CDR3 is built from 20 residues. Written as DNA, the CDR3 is TGTGCCAGCAGCCCCCAATCGGTCGGAGCGAACAGGGTCAACTACTACGAGCAGTACTTC. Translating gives CASSPQSVGANRVNYYEQYF. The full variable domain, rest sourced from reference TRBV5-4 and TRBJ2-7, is ETGVTQSPTHLIKTRGQQVTLRCSSQSGHNTVSWYQQALGQGPQFIFQYYREEENGRGNFPPRFSGLQFPNYSSELNVNALELDDSALYLCASSPQSVGANRVNYYEQYFGPGTRLTVT.

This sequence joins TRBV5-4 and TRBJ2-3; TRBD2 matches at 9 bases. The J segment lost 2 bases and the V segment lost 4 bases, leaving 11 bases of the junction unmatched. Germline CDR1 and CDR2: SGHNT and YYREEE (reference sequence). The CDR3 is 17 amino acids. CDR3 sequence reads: CASSLDKKREVTDTQYF. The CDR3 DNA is TGTGCCAGCAGCCTTGATAAAAAGCGGGAGGTCACAGATACGCAGTATTTT.

CDR3 coding DNA: TGTGCCAGCAGCTCGTACAGCCTCACGGATGAGCAGTTCTTC. As protein: CASSSYSLTDEQFF. The chain is built from TRBV11-3 and TRBJ2-1; D call uncertain. Looked up from germline, CDR1 is SGHNT and CDR2 is YENEEA. This CDR3 region has 14 residues. V lost 4 bases, J lost 8 bases, and 15 bases lay in between.

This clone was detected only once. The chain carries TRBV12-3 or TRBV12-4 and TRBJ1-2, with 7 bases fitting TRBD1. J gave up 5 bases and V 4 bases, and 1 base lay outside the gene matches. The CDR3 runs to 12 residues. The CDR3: CASSSGGYGYTF. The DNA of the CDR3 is TGTGCCAGCAGTTCAGGGGGATATGGCTACACCTTC.

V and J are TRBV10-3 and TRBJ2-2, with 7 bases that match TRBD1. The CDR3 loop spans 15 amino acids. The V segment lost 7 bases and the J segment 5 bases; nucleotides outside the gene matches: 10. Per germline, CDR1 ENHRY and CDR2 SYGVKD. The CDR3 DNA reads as TGTGCCATCAATAGGGGACAGACGGGGACCGGGGAGCTGTTTTTT. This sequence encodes CAINRGQTGTGELFF.

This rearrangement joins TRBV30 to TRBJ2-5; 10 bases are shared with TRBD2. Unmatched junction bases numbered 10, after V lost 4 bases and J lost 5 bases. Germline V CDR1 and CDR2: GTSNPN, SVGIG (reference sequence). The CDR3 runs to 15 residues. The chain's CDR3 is CAWNPGASGSETQYF. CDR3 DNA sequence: TGTGCCTGGAACCCTGGGGCTAGCGGGAGTGAGACCCAGTACTTC.

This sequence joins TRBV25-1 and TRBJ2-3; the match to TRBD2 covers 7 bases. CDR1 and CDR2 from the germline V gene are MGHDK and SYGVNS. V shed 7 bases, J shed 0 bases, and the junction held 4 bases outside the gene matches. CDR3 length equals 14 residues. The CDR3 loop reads CASTLAASTDTQYF. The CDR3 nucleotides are TGTGCCAGCACTCTAGCGGCTAGCACAGATACGCAGTATTTT.